These T cell receptor beta chains were read from a single sample in a study of CD8+ T cells in alopecia areata. TCRdb's copy holds only in-frame clones and misses some; the assay was immunoSEQ multiplex PCR. The sample shows 35,000 to 45,000 clones, roughly 92% of them seen only once. Sequencing was performed on CD8+ T cells sorted from blood, taken at week 24, from a patient treated with tofacitinib. The receptors were gathered from a human donor with alopecia areata. CDR3s include the opening cysteine and the closing phenylalanine or tryptophan.

j_call: TRBJ2-2; v_call: TRBV27; cdr3_aa: CASSSSLNTGELFF
j_call: TRBJ2-7; v_call: TRBV30; cdr3_aa: CAWKGSGGSYEQYF
j_call: TRBJ2-3; v_call: TRBV6-1; cdr3_aa: CASSEISGGTDTQYF
j_call: TRBJ2-1; v_call: TRBV7-9; cdr3_aa: CASSTSNNEQFF
j_call: TRBJ2-7; v_call: TRBV19; cdr3_aa: CASSPPGGTGVYEQYF
j_call: TRBJ2-3; v_call: TRBV6-1; cdr3_aa: CASSEGADWGSSTDTQYF
j_call: TRBJ2-3; v_call: TRBV7-2; cdr3_aa: CASSLDVDTQYF
j_call: TRBJ2-7; v_call: TRBV4-2; cdr3_aa: CASSEEGRGGAEQYF
j_call: TRBJ2-7; v_call: TRBV27; cdr3_aa: CASSLDRGSHEQYF
j_call: TRBJ2-2; v_call: TRBV7-7; cdr3_aa: CASTSASGGVTGELFF
j_call: TRBJ2-3; v_call: TRBV27; cdr3_aa: CASSFWGGDADTQYF
j_call: TRBJ2-1; v_call: TRBV12-5; cdr3_aa: CASGIQGGYNEQFF
j_call: TRBJ2-3; v_call: TRBV5-6; cdr3_aa: CASSYTDTQYF
j_call: TRBJ2-7; v_call: TRBV27; cdr3_aa: CASSHSGGEYEQYF
j_call: TRBJ2-3; v_call: TRBV28; cdr3_aa: CASNVRGASTDTQYF
j_call: TRBJ2-3; v_call: TRBV29-1; cdr3_aa: CSVEDPASGGAEDTQYF